The subject of this entry is one TCR beta chain. Its antigen remains unidentified. V gave up 6 bases and J gave up 4 bases, with 21 bases separating them. The germline CDR1 and CDR2 sequences are SGHRS and YFSETQ. This CDR3 is built from 16 residues. This sample is drawn from a study of cytomegalovirus exposure and HLA in healthy donors. The study ran its PCR with 60 Vbeta and 13 Jbeta primers. Clones were sequenced by immunoSEQ multiplex PCR, and TCRdb holds only the in-frame ones, with some missing. This table holds 200,000 or so clones, 70% to 80% found once. Study findings and constraints: Among CMV-associated TCR beta chains, most appeared HLA-restricted in a later analysis.

V and J are TRBV5-1 and TRBJ2-3; D may be TRBD2 (6 bases). Sequenced sample: PBMCs. This clonotype was obtained from a girl under 10 years old in good health and CMV-seronegative. The CDR3 here is CASTGLRGAGPDTQYF. The CDR3 DNA is TGCGCCAGCACAGGGTTGCGGGGCGCCGGGCCAGATACGCAGTATTTT.